These 25 T cell receptor beta chains originate from one sample sequenced in a study of T cell responses to AZD1222 COVID-19 vaccine. Here immunoSEQ multiplex PCR was the method, and the copy in TCRdb shows in-frame clones only, minus some. The profile shows 95,000 to 150,000 clones, roughly nine tenths of them singletons. This specimen consisted of peripheral blood, obtained on day 0 of AZD1222 vaccination. Receptor source: an adult in good health.

The chain carries TRBV15 and TRBJ2-1; 14 positions match TRBD2. V lost 2 bases and J lost 6; bases outside the gene matches: 6. CDR3 length: 17 residues. The germline V gene encodes CDR1 LNHNV and CDR2 YYDKDF (reference sequence). The DNA of the CDR3 is TGTGCCACCAGCAGAACAACGACTAGCGGGGGGGCCAATGAGCAGTTCTTC. It encodes CATSRTTTSGGANEQFF.

The chain is built from TRBV7-9 and TRBJ2-3; maybe TRBD2 (6 bases). Trimming removed 4 bases at V and 0 bases at J, with 11 bases between. The CDR3 is 15 residues long. The V gene's germline CDR1 is SEHNR and CDR2 FQNEAQ (reference sequence). The DNA of the CDR3 is TGTGCCAGCAGCTCGCGACTAGAAAGCACAGATACGCAGTATTTT. It translates to CASSSRLESTDTQYF.

The genes are TRBV18 and TRBJ1-5; 7 nucleotides agree with TRBD1. The CDR3 runs to 15 residues. CDR1 is KGHSH, CDR2 LQKENI, per germline. Trimming cost V 0 bases and J 1 base; bases outside gene matches: 0. The CDR3 coding sequence is TGTGCCAGCTCACCACCGGGACAGAGCAATCAGCCCCAGCATTTT. Translated: CASSPPGQSNQPQHF.

The CDR3 region has the DNA TGCGCCAGCAGCTTGGGGACAGGGTTCTCCTACGAGCAGTACTTC. It codes for CASSLGTGFSYEQYF. The rearrangement joins TRBV5-1 to TRBJ2-7, with 8 nucleotides matching TRBD1. The CDR3 consists of 15 residues. CDR1 SGHRS and CDR2 YFSETQ come from the germline V gene. V gave up 0 bases and J gave up 0 bases; unmatched junction bases: 2.

The CDR3 DNA is TGTGCCAGCACCCCCGGCCCGTTCGGGCAGTTCTTC. It translates to CASTPGPFGQFF. The chain uses TRBV28 and TRBJ2-1; D unresolved. Germline assignment: CDR1 MDHEN and CDR2 SYDVKM. The CDR3 contains 12 residues. V gave up 7 bases and J gave up 12 bases, with 16 bases separating them.

This clone has just one count. The CDR3 loop reads CASSTDTGELFF. The CDR3 DNA follows: TGCGCCAGCAGCACGGACACCGGGGAGCTGTTTTTT. The V gene is TRBV5-1, the J gene TRBJ2-2; D remains unclear. The V gene's germline CDR1 is SGHRS and CDR2 YFSETQ. Trimming stripped 4 bases from V and 3 bases from J, with 4 bases between. CDR3 size: 12 residues. Filled out from reference TRBV5-1 and TRBJ2-2, the complete variable domain reads KAGVTQTPRYLIKTRGQQVTLSCSPISGHRSVSWYQQTPGQGLQFLFEYFSETQRNKGNFPGRFSGRQFSNSRSEMNVSTLELGDSALYLCASSTDTGELFFGEGSRLTVL.

CDR3 DNA sequence: TGCGCCAGCAGCTTGTCCAGGGCTGTGGAGACCCAGTACTTC. This codes for CASSLSRAVETQYF. The V and J genes are TRBV5-1 and TRBJ2-5; the D gene is possibly TRBD1 (5 bases). In germline, CDR1 is SGHRS, CDR2 YFSETQ. Trimming took off 1 base at V and 5 bases at J, with 12 bases between the two ends. CDR3 length: 14 residues.

The chain has TRBV29-1 and TRBJ2-1; D gene ambiguous. Germline lookup yields CDR1 SQVTM and CDR2 ANQGSEA. The CDR3 spans 10 residues. Trimming cost V 4 bases and J 5 bases, with 3 bases left between them. The CDR3 bases are TGCAGCGTTGTGGACAATGAGCAGTTCTTC. Translated, it gives CSVVDNEQFF.

V and J are TRBV25-1 and TRBJ2-5; D is possibly TRBD2 (6 bases). The germline gives CDR1 MGHDK, CDR2 SYGVNS. The V gene lost 8 bases and the J gene lost 5 bases, with 6 bases spanning the gap. The CDR3 covers 10 residues. The CDR3 reads CASGGETQYF. In nucleotides, the CDR3 is TGTGCCAGCGGGGGGGAGACCCAGTACTTC.

This chain connects TRBV7-9 to TRBJ1-2; TRBD1 is a possible D gene (5 bases). The V end lost 9 bases, the J end lost 3 bases, and 11 bases lay between the germline ends. Per germline, CDR1 SEHNR and CDR2 FQNEAQ (reference sequence). The CDR3 extends over 12 amino acids. The CDR3 is CASHGGDYGYTF. DNA for the CDR3: TGTGCCAGTCACGGGGGTGACTATGGCTACACCTTC.

A single count supports this clone. The chain has TRBV7-2 and TRBJ2-1; D uncertain. V was pared by 0 bases and J by 0 bases, with 9 bases between. CDR1 and CDR2 from the germline V gene are SGHTA and FQGNSA. This CDR3 has 16 amino acids. The CDR3 region has the DNA TGTGCCAGCAGCTTAGCTGGGCGAAGCTCCTACAATGAGCAGTTCTTC. Translating it yields CASSLAGRSSYNEQFF. Full variable domain (remainder filled in from reference TRBV7-2 and TRBJ2-1): GAGVSQSPSNKVTEKGKDVELRCDPISGHTALYWYRQSLGQGLEFLIYFQGNSAPDKSGLPSDRFSAERTGGSVSTLTIQRTQQEDSAVYLCASSLAGRSSYNEQFFGPGTRLTVL.

The table lists this clone with a few counts. V and J are TRBV18 and TRBJ2-2; 10 bases match TRBD1. Germline CDR1 and CDR2: KGHSH and LQKENI. V was clipped by 3 bases and J by 5 bases; unmatched bases: 6. The CDR3 runs 16 residues. CDR3 protein: CASSPLGTGETGELFF. In DNA form, the CDR3 reads TGTGCCAGCTCACCTCTGGGGACAGGGGAGACCGGGGAGCTGTTTTTT.

The chain couples TRBV25-1 to TRBJ1-5; D remains ambiguous. V was trimmed by 8 bases and J by 1 base, leaving 3 bases between them. Germline V gene data show CDR1 as MGHDK and CDR2 as SYGVNS. The CDR3 runs 11 residues. This CDR3 reads CASGSNQPQHF. The CDR3 coding sequence is TGTGCCAGCGGGAGCAATCAGCCCCAGCATTTT.

The J gene is TRBJ2-7, the V gene TRBV15; 9 nucleotides agree with TRBD1. Germline loops: CDR1 LNHNV, CDR2 YYDKDF (reference sequence). The V gene end was trimmed by 3 bases and the J gene end by 3 bases; junction bases not matched to a gene: 3. CDR3 size: 14 residues. In DNA form, the CDR3 reads TGTGCCACCAGCAGTGGGACAGGGCTCTACGAGCAGTACTTC. This encodes CATSSGTGLYEQYF.

The V call is TRBV7-2, the J call TRBJ2-7, with 7 bases identical to TRBD1. The CDR3 has 18 amino acids. The junction had 17 bases not matched to a gene; V was cut back by 2 bases and J by 4 bases. Germline CDR1 and CDR2: SGHTA and FQGNSA. The CDR3 nucleotides are TGTGCCAGCAGCTTAAGACGGGTTGGGGAGACAGGGCGGTACGAGCAGTACTTC. Residues: CASSLRRVGETGRYEQYF.

This clone was seen only once. The chain employs TRBV10-3 and TRBJ2-7; 10 bases agree with TRBD2. CDR3 length equals 17 residues. Germline-derived CDR1 and CDR2 are ENHRY and SYGVKD. Unmatched junction bases numbered 15, after V lost 4 bases and J lost 6 bases. The CDR3 sequence is CAISGASGGINGGEQYF. The CDR3 DNA follows: TGTGCCATCAGTGGTGCTAGCGGGGGAATAAATGGGGGCGAGCAGTACTTC.

V and J are TRBV5-1 and TRBJ2-5; 8 nucleotides line up with TRBD2. CDR1 and CDR2 from the germline V gene are SGHRS and YFSETQ. The CDR3 extends over 16 amino acids. V dropped 0 bases and J dropped 1; count of bases not matched to a gene: 5. CDR3 protein: CASSLGGLAFQETQYF. CDR3 sequence (DNA): TGCGCCAGCAGCTTGGGAGGACTAGCCTTCCAAGAGACCCAGTACTTC.

The chain combines TRBV5-6 with TRBJ1-1; 8 nucleotides match TRBD1. Germline V lookup: CDR1 SGHDT, CDR2 YYEEEE. Trimming at V came to 5 bases and at J to 9 bases, leaving 9 bases not matched to a gene. The CDR3 runs 13 residues. The CDR3 reads CASRLQGGQKAFF. The CDR3 DNA reads as TGTGCCAGCAGGTTACAGGGGGGGCAGAAAGCTTTCTTT.

V usage is TRBV7-2 and J usage is TRBJ2-4; D uncertain. With 4 bases removed from V and 6 bases from J, the gap between germline ends came to 13 bases. CDR1 is SGHTA, CDR2 FQGNSA, per germline. The length of the CDR3 is 14 residues. The CDR3 DNA follows: TGTGCCAGCAGCTCGAACCGGGCGGCAAACATTCAGTACTTC. Encoded protein: CASSSNRAANIQYF.

The chain has TRBV4-2 and TRBJ1-5; maybe TRBD1 (6 bases). V lost 1 base and J 2 bases, leaving 12 bases between the germline ends. CDR1 and CDR2 from the germline V gene are LGHNA and YNFKEQ. This CDR3 spans 16 amino acids. This chain's CDR3 is CASSQVGGRRNQPQHF. CDR3 nucleotides: TGTGCCAGCAGCCAAGTTGGGGGCCGGCGCAATCAGCCCCAGCATTTT.

The CDR3 region is CASSLLAPGAPLHF. The CDR3 nucleotides are TGTGCCAGCAGTTTACTGGCACCGGGAGCACCCCTCCACTTT. The chain couples TRBV27 to TRBJ1-6; D is uncertain. This CDR3 has 14 residues. CDR1 and CDR2 (germline): MNHEY, SMNVEV (reference sequence). V lost 2 bases and J lost 11, with 13 bases in between.

The chain recombines TRBV7-6 with TRBJ2-1; 12 bases line up with TRBD2. The germline gives CDR1 SGHVS, CDR2 FNYEAQ. V trimming: 8 bases; J trimming: 10 bases; junction bases outside the gene matches: 9. This CDR3 is 14 amino acids long. CDR3 bases: TGTGCCAGCCCGGGACTAGCGGGCAGACGGGAGCAGTTCTTC. This gives the protein CASPGLAGRREQFF.

The chain is built from TRBV4-3 and TRBJ1-6; 9 nucleotides agree with TRBD1. The CDR3 loop spans 15 amino acids. Germline CDR1 LGHNA, CDR2 YSLEER. V lost 0 bases, J lost 10 bases, and 4 bases stayed unmatched. CDR3 sequence (DNA): TGCGCCAGCAGCCAAGAACAGGGGGCACAGTCACCCCTCCACTTT. Amino acids: CASSQEQGAQSPLHF.

The V call is TRBV3-1 (or the pseudogene TRBV3-2), the J call TRBJ2-2, with D unresolved. Between the trimmed V and J ends, which lost 2 bases and 6 bases, there was a span of 4 bases. CDR1 LGHDT and CDR2 YNNKEL come from the germline V gene (reference sequence). This CDR3 contains 12 residues. The CDR3 reads CASSQYAGELFF. In DNA, the CDR3 is TGTGCCAGCAGCCAATACGCCGGGGAGCTGTTTTTT.

The V and J genes are TRBV15 and TRBJ2-7; 7 bases are shared with TRBD2. Germline values: CDR1 LNHNV, CDR2 YYDKDF (reference sequence). The CDR3 contains 14 residues. V lost 5 bases and J lost 0; bases outside the gene matches: 4. The CDR3 sequence is CATSGDYGSYEQYF. CDR3 bases: TGTGCCACCAGCGGGGACTACGGCTCCTACGAGCAGTACTTC.